This T cell receptor (beta chain) was recorded in a study of CD8 T cells in Susac syndrome. For the study at large: At the time of blood draw, patients with Susac syndrome were therapy-naive, receiving corticosteroids, or receiving intravenous immunoglobulin alone.

The CDR3 sequence is 15 residues long. Trimming removed 3 bases from V and 7 bases from J; junction bases left unmatched: 8. Looked up from germline, CDR1 is MNHEY and CDR2 is SMNVEV (reference sequence). TCR beta sequencing covered blood CD8+ and CD4+ T cells. FACS enriched CD8+ TEMRA cells, while bulk CD8+ and CD4+ were negatively isolated. RNA amounts of about 0.5 to 1 ug underwent reverse transcription with random hexamers. Amplification of TCR beta CDR3 by immunoSEQ multiplex PCR spanned 54 Vbeta and 13 Jbeta. In TCRdb, the immunoSEQ multiplex PCR reads were re-called with MiXCR into one record per CDR3 protein. The sample records 120,000 or so distinct CDR3 sequences, 90% to 95% being singletons.

The origin of this receptor is a human donor with Susac syndrome. The V and J genes are TRBV27 and TRBJ2-1; 8 bases map to TRBD2. The sequenced sample was CD8+ T cells from PBMCs. CDR3 bases: TGTGCCAGCAGTTTGGGCGGGGGGCTGGTGAATGAGCAGTTCTTC. This translates into CASSLGGGLVNEQFF.